Following are 27 T cell receptor beta chains from one sample sequenced in a study of T cell responses to AZD1222 COVID-19 vaccine. The assay was immunoSEQ multiplex PCR, and TCRdb's table has in-frame clones only and misses some. The sample includes roughly 200,000 clones, roughly 92% seen only once; the top ten take 1% to 1.5%. Sample: peripheral blood, taken on day 0 of AZD1222 vaccination. The receptor source for this set is an adult in good health.

V gene TRBV27 combines with J gene TRBJ2-7; 10 bases align to TRBD1. Trimming removed 5 bases from V and 5 bases from J; junction bases left unmatched: 6. This CDR3 contains 14 residues. Germline V gives CDR1 MNHEY, CDR2 SMNVEV (reference sequence). The CDR3 reads CASSPRQGAHEQYF. The DNA of the CDR3 is TGTGCCAGCAGTCCCCGACAGGGGGCCCACGAGCAGTACTTC.

The genes are TRBV27 and TRBJ1-2; TRBD1 might be the D (6 bases). CDR1 and CDR2 (germline): MNHEY, SMNVEV (reference sequence). The CDR3 length is 13 residues. Between the trimmed V and J ends, which lost 5 bases and 8 bases, there was a span of 15 bases. CDR3: CASSLTYREGYTF. The CDR3 bases are TGTGCCAGCAGTCTAACATACAGGGAAGGCTACACCTTC.

This sequence joins TRBV20-1 and TRBJ1-2; D gene uncertain. This CDR3 spans 11 amino acids. The V and J ends lost 5 bases and 6 bases respectively, with 10 bases between them. Per the germline V gene, CDR1 is DFQATT and CDR2 is SNEGSKA (reference sequence). The CDR3 loop reads CSADWEDGYTF. The CDR3 DNA is TGCAGTGCTGACTGGGAGGATGGCTACACCTTC.

This chain uses TRBV6-5 with TRBJ2-1, with 7 bases lining up with TRBD1. The CDR3 is 14 amino acids. V lost 6 bases and J lost 7; bases outside the gene matches: 9. Germline V CDR1 and CDR2: MNHEY, SVGAGI. This CDR3 is CASRTGWVRNEQFF. In DNA, the CDR3 is TGTGCCAGCAGGACAGGGTGGGTTAGGAATGAGCAGTTCTTC.

This chain connects TRBV5-1 to TRBJ1-5; TRBD1 aligns across 9 bases. The J segment lost 5 bases and the V segment lost 2 bases, leaving 2 bases of the junction unmatched. This CDR3 has 14 amino acids. In germline, CDR1 is SGHRS, CDR2 YFSETQ. Here the CDR3 DNA reads TGCGCCAGCAGCTTTACAGGGGGCGATCAGCCCCAGCATTTT. As protein: CASSFTGGDQPQHF.

This chain links TRBV6-4 with TRBJ2-1; D is unclear. The CDR3 has 13 amino acids. The V end was cut by 2 bases, the J end by 6 bases, with 8 bases between. CDR1 MRHNA and CDR2 SNTAGT come from the germline V gene. The CDR3 spells CASSDRVSNEQFF. CDR3 nucleotides: TGTGCCAGCAGTGACAGGGTAAGCAATGAGCAGTTCTTC.

The rearrangement links TRBV2 to TRBJ1-2, with 8 bases aligning to TRBD1. This CDR3 is built from 13 residues. Germline assignment: CDR1 SNHLY and CDR2 FYNNEI. V trimming: 11 bases; J trimming: 5 bases; junction bases outside the gene matches: 10. CDR3 nucleotides: TGTGCCGGAGAAGCAGACAGGGGTTATGGCTACACCTTC. It translates to CAGEADRGYGYTF.

This clone was counted a single time. The chain uses TRBV12-2 and TRBJ2-7. TRBV12-2 is noted as a pseudogene. The CDR3 totals 16 residues. The CDR3 loop reads CASPTRSPDNFYEQYF. The DNA of the CDR3 is TGTGCAAGTCCTACGAGGAGTCCCGACAACTTCTACGAGCAGTACTTC.

The count of this clone is one. The rearrangement uses TRBV9 and TRBJ1-1; 7 bases agree with TRBD1. V shed 8 bases, J shed 1 base, and the junction held 2 bases outside the gene matches. The germline gives CDR1 SGDLS, CDR2 YYNGEE. The CDR3 spans 12 residues. This CDR3 is CASGTANTEAFF. For the CDR3, the DNA is TGTGCCAGTGGGACAGCGAACACTGAAGCTTTCTTT.

The chain employs TRBV6-5 and TRBJ1-2; D is unresolved. V gave up 5 bases and J gave up 4 bases, with 11 bases separating them. Germline CDR1 and CDR2: MNHEY and SVGAGI. This CDR3 comprises 13 residues. The CDR3 DNA sequence: TGTGCCAGCAGTACGGCCAAAGGCTATGGCTACACCTTC. Protein: CASSTAKGYGYTF.

The J gene is TRBJ1-3, the V gene TRBV5-5; no clear D gene. V was shortened by 0 bases and J by 2 bases, with 15 bases between the two germline ends. This CDR3 region has 17 residues. Germline lookup yields CDR1 SGHKS and CDR2 YYEKEE (reference sequence). The CDR3 DNA is TGTGCCAGCAGCTTGGAGGCCCTCTCCAGCCCTGGAAACACCATATATTTT. Protein: CASSLEALSSPGNTIYF.

The V gene is TRBV15, the J gene TRBJ1-4; D possibly corresponds to TRBD1 (6 bases). The CDR3 has 15 amino acids. Germline V gene sequence: CDR1 LNHNV, CDR2 YYDKDF (reference sequence). The ends were cut back, 8 bases at V and 0 bases at J, with 13 bases in the middle. The DNA of the CDR3 is TGTGCCACCCAGAGGGGGGATACAACTAATGAAAAACTGTTTTTT. It codes for CATQRGDTTNEKLFF.

The genes are TRBV7-9 and TRBJ1-6; D is uncertain. This CDR3 comprises 17 residues. Trimming shortened V by 5 bases and J by 6 bases, and 20 bases separated the two germline ends. Germline V gene lookup returns CDR1 SEHNR and CDR2 FQNEAQ (reference sequence). CDR3 sequence: CASSPNIGSSLNSPLHF. The CDR3 DNA reads TGTGCCAGCAGCCCTAACATAGGCAGCTCCCTTAATTCACCCCTCCACTTT. Full variable domain (rest looked up from reference TRBV7-9 and TRBJ1-6): DTGVSQNPRHKITKRGQNVTFRCDPISEHNRLYWYRQTLGQGPEFLTYFQNEAQLEKSRLLSDRFSAERPKGSFSTLEIQRTEQGDSAMYLCASSPNIGSSLNSPLHFGNGTRLTVT.

A single count supports this clone. This rearrangement joins TRBV11-2 to TRBJ2-7; 9 nucleotides line up with TRBD2. Germline CDR1 reads SGHAT; CDR2 reads FQNNGV. The CDR3 runs to 17 residues. V shed 0 bases, J shed 3 bases, and the junction held 9 bases outside the gene matches. CDR3 in amino acids: CASSLDRTSSGGYEQYF. CDR3 bases: TGTGCCAGCAGCTTAGATCGCACGAGTAGCGGGGGCTACGAGCAGTACTTC.

The chain joins TRBV6-6 to TRBJ1-3; maybe TRBD1 (6 bases). Per the germline V gene, CDR1 is MNHNY and CDR2 is SVGAGI (reference sequence). Trimming pared 7 bases from V and 4 bases from J, leaving 14 bases between. This CDR3 contains 14 residues. The DNA of the CDR3 is TGTGCCAGCATAAGTGGACAGATGGGAAACACCATATATTTT. Translated, it gives CASISGQMGNTIYF.

The chain employs TRBV5-4 and TRBJ2-7; D perhaps matches TRBD1 (5 bases). V dropped 4 bases and J dropped 3 bases, with 14 bases sitting between them. The CDR3 extends over 14 amino acids. The V gene's germline CDR1 is SGHNT and CDR2 YYREEE (reference sequence). The CDR3 DNA reads as TGTGCCAGCAGCCTCACCACAGGTGACTACGAGCAGTACTTC. It specifies CASSLTTGDYEQYF.

V and J are TRBV7-9 and TRBJ1-2; a possible D gene is TRBD1 (5 bases). Trimming pared 0 bases from V and 2 bases from J, leaving 13 bases between. Germline V gene sequence: CDR1 SEHNR, CDR2 FQNEAQ (reference sequence). The CDR3 runs to 16 residues. The CDR3, as DNA: TGTGCCAGCAGCTTAGCTGATAGGGGACGCAACTATGGCTACACCTTC. It encodes CASSLADRGRNYGYTF. The entire variable domain, with the rest obtained from reference TRBV7-9 and TRBJ1-2, is as follows: DTGVSQNPRHKITKRGQNVTFRCDPISEHNRLYWYRQTLGQGPEFLTYFQNEAQLEKSRLLSDRFSAERPKGSFSTLEIQRTEQGDSAMYLCASSLADRGRNYGYTFGSGTRLTVV.

Note on this clone: This sample includes further DNA sequences coding for the same CDR3. The genes are TRBV11-2 and TRBJ2-7; 9 nucleotides line up with TRBD2. Germline-derived CDR1 and CDR2 are SGHAT and FQNNGV. The CDR3 sequence is 18 residues long. V trimming: 5 bases; J trimming: 0 bases; junction bases outside the gene matches: 14. The CDR3 here is CASSRGGSGGLFSYEQYF. Here the CDR3 DNA reads TGTGCCAGCAGCCGGGGTGGGAGCGGGGGGTTATTCTCCTACGAGCAGTACTTC.

V gene TRBV2 combines with J gene TRBJ1-5, with D possibly matching TRBD1 (5 bases). The V end lost 11 bases, the J end lost 0 bases, and 14 bases lay between the germline ends. CDR1 SNHLY and CDR2 FYNNEI come from the germline V gene. The CDR3 is 14 residues long. CDR3 sequence: CAWGGGDSNQPQHF. The CDR3 nucleotides are TGTGCCTGGGGAGGAGGGGATAGCAATCAGCCCCAGCATTTT.

The chain links TRBV6-6 to TRBJ1-1, with a possible D match to TRBD1 (6 bases). Germline V gene lookup returns CDR1 MNHNY and CDR2 SVGAGI (reference sequence). This CDR3 is 17 amino acids long. V shed 5 bases and J shed 2 bases, with 21 bases lying between them. CDR3 nucleotide sequence: TGTGCCAGCAGTCTGCTTCCCGGACAGACTTTAAACACTGAAGCTTTCTTT. It codes for CASSLLPGQTLNTEAFF.

This clone was counted once. V usage is TRBV6-2 or TRBV6-3 and J usage is TRBJ2-5; TRBD2 matches at 13 bases. Germline V CDR1 and CDR2: MNHEY, SVGEGT. This CDR3 spans 14 amino acids. Trimming cost V 5 bases and J 5 bases; bases outside gene matches: 2. The CDR3 region has the DNA TGTGCCAGCAGTCCGGGACTAGCGGGGGAGACCCAGTACTTC. As protein: CASSPGLAGETQYF.

CDR3 coding DNA: TGTGCCAGCAGTTACTCGTTACTAGCAAATGAGCAGTTCTTC. Its translation: CASSYSLLANEQFF. The J gene is TRBJ2-1, the V gene TRBV6-2 or TRBV6-3; D is possibly TRBD2 (6 bases). Trimming cost V 0 bases and J 7 bases, with 10 bases left between them. This CDR3 has 14 amino acids. CDR1 is MNHEY and CDR2 is SVGEGT in the germline V gene.

The chain recombines TRBV5-1 with TRBJ1-4; D is perhaps TRBD1 (5 bases). Germline V gene lookup returns CDR1 SGHRS and CDR2 YFSETQ. V lost 7 bases to trimming and J lost 0 bases, with 16 bases between them. This CDR3 region has 16 residues. The DNA for the CDR3 is TGCGCCAGCGGATCAGGGACGGTCCCAACTAATGAAAAACTGTTTTTT. It is translated as CASGSGTVPTNEKLFF.

The chain has TRBV10-3 and TRBJ2-1; TRBD2 aligns across 11 bases. CDR3 length: 15 residues. V dropped 11 bases and J dropped 5; count of bases not matched to a gene: 11. In germline, CDR1 is ENHRY, CDR2 SYGVKD. The CDR3 region has the DNA TGTGCCGTCACCTCCGGGACTAGCGGCCACAATGAGCAGTTCTTC. Residues: CAVTSGTSGHNEQFF.

A word on this clone: The same CDR3 is also encoded by other DNA sequences in this sample. This rearrangement joins TRBV3-1 (or the pseudogene TRBV3-2) to TRBJ1-6; D not resolved. The CDR3 totals 13 residues. The germline CDR1 and CDR2 sequences are LGHDT and YNNKEL (reference sequence). V gave up 1 base and J gave up 10 bases, with 8 bases separating them. This CDR3 reads CASSQALESPLHF. The CDR3 DNA follows: TGTGCCAGCAGCCAAGCGTTAGAATCACCCCTCCACTTT.

The CDR3 protein is CASSPPGQRSTDTQYF. The CDR3 DNA reads TGTGCCAGCTCACCTCCAGGACAGCGGAGCACAGATACGCAGTATTTT. V is TRBV18 and J is TRBJ2-3; D may be TRBD1 (6 bases). This CDR3 has 16 residues. Trimming took off 3 bases at V and 0 bases at J, with 13 bases between the two ends. Looked up from germline, CDR1 is KGHSH and CDR2 is LQKENI.

The gene calls are TRBV7-2 and TRBJ2-3; no reliable D call. This CDR3 has 13 residues. The germline V and J ends were trimmed by 5 bases and 5 bases, with 11 bases remaining between them. The germline CDR1 and CDR2 sequences are SGHTA and FQGNSA. CDR3 in DNA: TGTGCCAGCAGCCTCCAAGACGGAGATACGCAGTATTTT. Translated, it gives CASSLQDGDTQYF.